Each of the 21 T cell receptor beta chains below was sequenced from the same sample in a study of shared clonotypes between healthy human individuals (dated by TCRdb to the early 2020s). Library construction relied on the immunoSEQ multiplex PCR assay. TCRdb provides this immuneACCESS table in a form limited to in-frame rearrangements. Some clones are lacking; in checked studies, under half of them reflect an unresolved V gene, and why the rest are absent is not known. This sample lists some 1,400,000 clones; over 95% were detected once. The ten largest clonotypes hold approximately 1.1% of the sample. The sequencing input was naive CD4+ T cells sorted from blood. The label giving this sample's cell subset or site can be read as: CD45RA+ positively selected. The source of these receptors is a man aged 30 to 39 in good health.

The chain is built from TRBV5-5 and TRBJ2-7; 8 bases map to TRBD1. The V gene end was trimmed by 4 bases and the J gene end by 2 bases; junction bases not matched to a gene: 8. CDR3 length: 15 residues. CDR1 SGHKS and CDR2 YYEKEE come from the germline V gene (reference sequence). The CDR3 DNA reads TGTGCCAGCAGCCCCGGACAGGGTGCGGCCTACGAGCAGTACTTC. This encodes CASSPGQGAAYEQYF.

The rearrangement links TRBV5-1 to TRBJ2-3; the match to TRBD1 covers 7 bases. The V gene end was trimmed by 7 bases and the J gene end by 0 bases; junction bases not matched to a gene: 5. Germline V gene sequence: CDR1 SGHRS, CDR2 YFSETQ. The CDR3 is 14 amino acids. The CDR3 spells CASWDRPSTDTQYF. CDR3 DNA sequence: TGCGCCAGCTGGGACAGACCTAGCACAGATACGCAGTATTTT.

The chain has TRBV5-1 and TRBJ2-7; tentative D call: TRBD1 (6 bases). V lost 0 bases and J 2 bases, leaving 9 bases between the germline ends. Germline V lookup: CDR1 SGHRS, CDR2 YFSETQ. The CDR3 is made up of 14 amino acids. The CDR3 DNA reads TGCGCCAGCAGCTTGGGGGACACTGCCTACGAGCAGTACTTC. This encodes CASSLGDTAYEQYF. The variable domain in full, completed from reference TRBV5-1 and TRBJ2-7, reads KAGVTQTPRYLIKTRGQQVTLSCSPISGHRSVSWYQQTPGQGLQFLFEYFSETQRNKGNFPGRFSGRQFSNSRSEMNVSTLELGDSALYLCASSLGDTAYEQYFGPGTRLTVT.

The V call is TRBV20-1, the J call TRBJ2-1; D gene ambiguous. The CDR3 is 10 residues long. Germline V lookup: CDR1 DFQATT, CDR2 SNEGSKA (reference sequence). V was trimmed by 6 bases and J by 13 bases, leaving 13 bases between them. The CDR3: CSAPQHTQFF. The CDR3 nucleotides are TGCAGTGCGCCGCAGCACACTCAGTTCTTC.

The genes are TRBV5-4 and TRBJ1-4; 7 bases fit TRBD1. The CDR3 spans 15 residues. Germline V CDR1 and CDR2: SGHNT, YYREEE (reference sequence). V was clipped by 4 bases and J by 5 bases; unmatched bases: 8. Written as DNA, the CDR3 is TGTGCCAGCAGCCTGCCGGGACAGCAAAATGAAAAACTGTTTTTT. Protein: CASSLPGQQNEKLFF.

CDR3 region: CASSLEVRILCEQYF. The DNA for the CDR3 is TGTGCCAGCAGCCTGGAGGTGCGGATTTTGTGCGAGCAGTACTTC. V gene TRBV14 combines with J gene TRBJ2-7, with D possibly being TRBD2 (5 bases). In germline, CDR1 is SGHDN, CDR2 FVKESK. This CDR3 has 15 amino acids. Trimming left V 4 bases short and J 6 bases short, with 19 bases between.

The chain carries TRBV4-3 and TRBJ2-2, with D maybe TRBD1 (6 bases). This CDR3 contains 18 residues. Germline CDR1 LGHNA, CDR2 YSLEER. Trimming removed 0 bases from V and 4 bases from J, with 18 bases in between. The CDR3 protein is CASSQDYGQGSFTGELFF. DNA of the CDR3: TGCGCCAGCAGCCAAGATTATGGGCAGGGGTCCTTCACCGGGGAGCTGTTTTTT.

The chain links TRBV7-8 to TRBJ2-3; 10 nucleotides line up with TRBD1. The CDR3 is 15 amino acids. With V trimmed by 5 bases and J by 4 bases, 6 bases remained unmatched. Germline-derived CDR1 and CDR2 are SGHVS and FQNEAQ. As DNA, the CDR3 is TGTGCCAGCAGCCCTGCGGGACAGGGGTCAGATACGCAGTATTTT. It specifies CASSPAGQGSDTQYF.

The chain couples TRBV5-1 to TRBJ1-2; 12 bases agree with TRBD1. This CDR3 spans 15 amino acids. The junction had 6 bases not matched to a gene; V was cut back by 9 bases and J by 0 bases. Germline loops: CDR1 SGHRS, CDR2 YFSETQ. DNA for the CDR3: TGCGCCACCAGGGACAGGGGGCCGTCTAACTATGGCTACACCTTC. The encoded protein is CATRDRGPSNYGYTF.

V usage is TRBV18 and J usage is TRBJ1-1; D is unclear. This CDR3 has 14 residues. V shed 1 base and J shed 1 base, with 7 bases lying between them. Per the germline V gene, CDR1 is KGHSH and CDR2 is LQKENI. CDR3 region: CASSPLHRNTEAFF. The CDR3 nucleotides are TGTGCCAGCTCACCACTTCACAGGAACACTGAAGCTTTCTTT. Looking up the rest from reference TRBV18 and TRBJ1-1 gives the full variable domain: NAGVMQNPRHLVRRRGQEARLRCSPMKGHSHVYWYRQLPEEGLKFMVYLQKENIIDESGMPKERFSAEFPKEGPSILRIQQVVRGDSAAYFCASSPLHRNTEAFFGQGTRLTVV.

V and J are TRBV28 and TRBJ2-5; no clear D gene. This CDR3 region has 17 residues. With 4 bases removed from V and 4 bases from J, the gap between germline ends came to 22 bases. Germline V gene data show CDR1 as MDHEN and CDR2 as SYDVKM. The CDR3 region is CASSSLLDHLTPETQYF. The CDR3 nucleotides are TGTGCCAGCAGTTCTCTCTTGGACCACCTAACCCCAGAGACCCAGTACTTC.

The rearrangement joins TRBV29-1 to TRBJ2-5; 11 positions match TRBD1. The V gene's germline CDR1 is SQVTM and CDR2 ANQGSEA. J gave up 5 bases and V 4 bases, and 3 bases lay outside the gene matches. CDR3 length equals 13 residues. The CDR3: CSVVGTGGETQYF. Written as DNA, the CDR3 is TGCAGCGTTGTGGGGACAGGGGGGGAGACCCAGTACTTC.

This sequence joins TRBV27 and TRBJ2-1, with TRBD2 matching 14 bases. The CDR3 consists of 13 residues. V trimming: 7 bases; J trimming: 8 bases; junction bases outside the gene matches: 1. Germline V gene data show CDR1 as MNHEY and CDR2 as SMNVEV (reference sequence). CDR3 sequence (DNA): TGTGCCAGCAAGACTAGCGGGAGGGATGAGCAGTTCTTC. This sequence encodes CASKTSGRDEQFF.

This chain connects TRBV7-3 to TRBJ2-5; no definite D call. The ends were cut back, 11 bases at V and 5 bases at J, with 9 bases in the middle. Germline loops: CDR1 SGHTA, CDR2 FQGTGA. CDR3 length: 10 residues. The CDR3 sequence is CALNWETQYF. Here the CDR3 DNA reads TGTGCCTTAAATTGGGAGACCCAGTACTTC.

This chain joins TRBV7-2 and TRBJ2-2; D is undetermined. CDR3 length equals 13 residues. Per germline, CDR1 SGHTA and CDR2 FQGNSA. V lost 3 bases to trimming and J lost 8 bases, with 10 bases between them. DNA for the CDR3: TGTGCCAGCAGCTTGAGACGTGAAGGGGAGCTGTTTTTT. Amino acids: CASSLRREGELFF.

The V and J genes are TRBV19 and TRBJ1-5, with D possibly TRBD1 on 5 matching bases. Trimming stripped 5 bases from V and 0 bases from J, with 23 bases between. The CDR3 runs to 19 residues. Germline V gene data show CDR1 as LNHDA and CDR2 as SQIVND (reference sequence). This chain's CDR3 is CASSPYPITGLISNQPQHF. The CDR3 DNA is TGTGCCAGTAGTCCCTACCCAATTACAGGACTGATTAGCAATCAGCCCCAGCATTTT.

This clone was recorded once. The J gene is TRBJ2-1, the V gene TRBV9; 9 bases line up with TRBD2. J lost 9 bases, V lost 0 bases, and 7 bases had no gene match. Germline values: CDR1 SGDLS, CDR2 YYNGEE. The CDR3 is 15 amino acids. CDR3 loop: CASSVAREGRSEQFF. The CDR3 DNA is TGTGCCAGCAGCGTAGCGCGGGAGGGCCGTAGTGAGCAGTTCTTC.

The V call is TRBV9, the J call TRBJ2-2, with 7 bases aligning to TRBD1. Trimming removed 4 bases from V and 0 bases from J; junction bases left unmatched: 12. CDR1 is SGDLS, CDR2 YYNGEE, per germline. This CDR3 spans 18 amino acids. The CDR3 bases are TGTGCCAGCAGCTTTAGGGGGCGCGGTAGCACGAACACCGGGGAGCTGTTTTTT. Translation gives CASSFRGRGSTNTGELFF.

V gene TRBV5-8 combines with J gene TRBJ2-7; no firm D call. Germline loops: CDR1 SGHTS, CDR2 YDEGEE. Trimming left V 5 bases short and J 1 base short, with 13 bases between. The CDR3 runs to 14 residues. The CDR3 DNA reads TGTGCCAGCAGACGAGAAAGGTATTCCTACGAGCAGTACTTC. Translating gives CASRRERYSYEQYF.

As to this clone: This specimen includes other DNA sequences encoding the same CDR3. The rearrangement joins TRBV29-1 to TRBJ2-7, with 7 bases aligning to TRBD2. From germline, CDR1 is SQVTM and CDR2 ANQGSEA. This CDR3 comprises 12 residues. V lost 7 bases and J lost 2; bases outside the gene matches: 5. CDR3 residues: CSAASGPYEQYF. The CDR3 nucleotides read TGCAGCGCCGCTAGCGGACCCTACGAGCAGTACTTC.

This clone came up once. The chain uses TRBV25-1 and TRBJ1-1; D perhaps matches TRBD1 (5 bases). Per germline, CDR1 MGHDK and CDR2 SYGVNS. The CDR3 is 15 amino acids. The ends were cut back, 5 bases at V and 0 bases at J, with 13 bases in the middle. The CDR3 DNA reads TGTGCCAGCAGTCCCGTGGGACGGTTGAACACTGAAGCTTTCTTT. This sequence encodes CASSPVGRLNTEAFF. The full variable domain, in which reference TRBV25-1 and TRBJ1-1 provide the parts outside the CDR3, is EADIYQTPRYLVIGTGKKITLECSQTMGHDKMYWYQQDPGMELHLIHYSYGVNSTEKGDLSSESTVSRIRTEHFPLTLESARPSHTSQYLCASSPVGRLNTEAFFGQGTRLTVV.